The text below deals with one T cell receptor beta chain. Its antigen remains unidentified. This entry comes from a study of siplizumab effects on memory and regulatory T cells. Method: immunoSEQ multiplex PCR; TCRdb's copy keeps in-frame clones and lacks some. The data hold 100,000 or so clones, with roughly 94% observed a single time. This CDR3 is 14 amino acids long. Germline V gives CDR1 SNHLY, CDR2 FYNNEI. Trimming removed 6 bases from V and 4 bases from J, with 12 bases in between. Study results and limitations: Neither a naive nor a memory phenotype was assignable to roughly 75-97% of proliferating CD4+ or CD8+ clones. Alloreactive clones mapping to unstimulated subsets formed only a minor fraction. Memory cells seemed less diverse than naive T cells, which seemed major alloresponse contributors.

The sequence came from a human donor in good health. The rearrangement joins TRBV2 to TRBJ2-2; perhaps D is TRBD1 or TRBD2 (5 bases each). Specimen: non-Treg CD4+ T cells sorted from blood. The CDR3 region has the DNA TGTGCCAGCAGGGGGGTCCTACCCACCGGGGAGCTGTTTTTT. It is translated as CASRGVLPTGELFF.